This T cell receptor (beta chain) came from a study of T-cell reconstitution after alpha-beta-depleted transplantation in children. Study results and limitations: The study reportedly traced alpha-beta T cells about two months after transplant to several hundred expanded graft clones.

As for this clonotype: Its target is unknown.

For TCRbeta, the library was prepared with unique molecular identifiers. TCRdb itself ran the PCR reads through MiXCR, one entry per CDR3 protein. Of a few hundred thousand distinct CDR3 sequences listed, 25% to 30% are singletons. V gave up 7 bases and J gave up 5 bases; unmatched junction bases: 9. Looked up from germline, CDR1 is DFQATT and CDR2 is SNEGSKA (reference sequence). The CDR3 has 13 amino acids. This chain connects TRBV20-1 to TRBJ2-5, with 8 bases aligning to TRBD1. The input for sequencing was PBMCs, taken before TCRalphabeta/CD19-depleted stem cell transplant. This clonotype originated in a boy under two years old with Wiskott-Aldrich syndrome, due to receive a stem cell transplant. CDR3 region: CSVEGQGGETQYF. CDR3 nucleotide sequence: TGCAGTGTTGAAGGACAGGGTGGGGAGACCCAGTACTTC.